The next 21 T cell receptor beta chains were all read from a single sample in a study of T cells after yellow fever vaccination. TCRdb analysed the 5' RACE reads with MiXCR anew, one entry per CDR3 protein. The sample has 300,000 to 400,000 distinct CDR3 sequences; 8.7% are singletons. Here the sequenced sample was PBMCs, taken on the day of the first yellow fever vaccination. The source of these receptors is a young man who received the YFV17D yellow fever vaccine.

The V gene is TRBV5-4, the J gene TRBJ2-4; either TRBD1 or TRBD2 may fit D (6 bases each). Germline lookup yields CDR1 SGHNT and CDR2 YYREEE (reference sequence). V lost 3 bases and J lost 5, with 12 bases in between. This CDR3 has 14 amino acids. CDR3 DNA: TGTGCCAGCAGCTCGAGGGGGGATCAAAACATTCAGTACTTC. Translating gives CASSSRGDQNIQYF.

Many counts were recorded for this clonotype. The V gene is TRBV7-2, the J gene TRBJ2-7; possible D gene TRBD2, 6 bases. CDR3 length: 15 amino acids. Trimming left V 0 bases short and J 1 base short, with 10 bases between. Germline V gene data show CDR1 as SGHTA and CDR2 as FQGNSA. This CDR3 is CASSLAGGLSYEQYF. The CDR3 DNA reads TGTGCCAGCAGCTTAGCGGGGGGTCTTTCCTACGAGCAGTACTTC.

The chain carries TRBV25-1 and TRBJ1-1; no clear D. V gave up 4 bases and J gave up 5 bases, with 8 bases separating them. Germline CDR1 reads MGHDK; CDR2 reads SYGVNS. This CDR3 region has 12 residues. In nucleotides, the CDR3 is TGTGCCAGCAGTGTCCCGGGGACTGAAGCTTTCTTT. Its protein is CASSVPGTEAFF.

The chain recombines TRBV4-3 with TRBJ2-7; D might be TRBD2 (6 bases). The V and J ends lost 2 bases and 1 base respectively, with 12 bases between them. CDR1 is LGHNA and CDR2 is YSLEER in the germline V gene. This CDR3 region has 15 residues. The CDR3: CASSQIRGGSYEQYF. CDR3 sequence (DNA): TGCGCCAGCAGCCAAATTAGGGGAGGTTCCTACGAGCAGTACTTC.

The chain couples TRBV30 to TRBJ2-3; tentative D call: TRBD2 (6 bases). Germline V lookup: CDR1 GTSNPN, CDR2 SVGIG (reference sequence). The CDR3 has 12 residues. CDR3 nucleotide sequence: TGTGCAAGGAACGGGGGTACAGATACGCAGTATTTT. Its translation: CARNGGTDTQYF.

This clonotype was detected a few times. The chain is built from TRBV7-9 and TRBJ1-1; D is unclear. CDR3 length: 14 residues. Germline CDR1 reads SEHNR; CDR2 reads FQNEAQ (reference sequence). The V end lost 8 bases, the J end lost 3 bases, and 16 bases lay between the germline ends. The CDR3 nucleotides are TGTGCCAGCGACCCAAGGCTCACGGACACTGAAGCTTTCTTT. Its protein product is CASDPRLTDTEAFF. Looking up the rest from reference TRBV7-9 and TRBJ1-1 gives the full variable domain: DTGVSQNPRHKITKRGQNVTFRCDPISEHNRLYWYRQTLGQGPEFLTYFQNEAQLEKSRLLSDRFSAERPKGSFSTLEIQRTEQGDSAMYLCASDPRLTDTEAFFGQGTRLTVV.

This clonotype has a count of ten or more. The chain employs TRBV5-1 and TRBJ2-7; tentative D call: TRBD1 (5 bases). CDR3 size: 14 residues. The germline V gene has CDR1 SGHRS and CDR2 YFSETQ. Trimming cost V 0 bases and J 0 bases, with 7 bases left between them. CDR3 sequence: CASSLGQSSYEQYF. CDR3 nucleotide sequence: TGCGCCAGCAGCTTGGGACAGAGCTCCTACGAGCAGTACTTC. Drawing the rest from reference TRBV5-1 and TRBJ2-7, the complete variable domain is KAGVTQTPRYLIKTRGQQVTLSCSPISGHRSVSWYQQTPGQGLQFLFEYFSETQRNKGNFPGRFSGRQFSNSRSEMNVSTLELGDSALYLCASSLGQSSYEQYFGPGTRLTVT.

This clonotype was counted a few times. The chain carries TRBV20-1 and TRBJ2-3; 9 positions agree with TRBD1. The J segment lost 6 bases and the V segment lost 3 bases, leaving 13 bases of the junction unmatched. The CDR3 loop spans 16 amino acids. CDR1 DFQATT and CDR2 SNEGSKA come from the germline V gene (reference sequence). DNA for the CDR3: TGCAGTGCTAGTATCCAGACAGGGGGACCACGGGATACGCAGTATTTT. Translating gives CSASIQTGGPRDTQYF.

The J gene is TRBJ1-6, the V gene TRBV6-5, with D hard to call. V was pared by 7 bases and J by 2 bases, with 12 bases between. CDR1 and CDR2 from the germline V gene are MNHEY and SVGAGI. This CDR3 spans 15 amino acids. Here the CDR3 DNA reads TGTGCCAGCACCCCCCTGACCCCCTATAATTCACCCCTCCACTTT. Residues: CASTPLTPYNSPLHF.

In this sample, this clonotype turned up a few times. The chain carries TRBV4-2 and TRBJ2-7; a possible D gene is TRBD1 (6 bases). The CDR3 sequence is 16 residues long. Per germline, CDR1 LGHNA and CDR2 YNFKEQ. V lost 1 base to trimming and J lost 0 bases, with 13 bases between them. The chain's CDR3 is CASSQAARGSSYEQYF. The CDR3 region has the DNA TGTGCCAGCAGCCAAGCGGCGAGGGGGAGCTCCTACGAGCAGTACTTC.

This clonotype was detected ten times or more. This chain links TRBV7-2 with TRBJ2-2; D not resolved. The CDR3 is made up of 14 amino acids. The V and J ends lost 3 bases and 4 bases respectively, with 9 bases between them. Germline-derived CDR1 and CDR2 are SGHTA and FQGNSA. The CDR3, as DNA: TGTGCCAGCAGCTTGATCTTCGGCACCGGGGAGCTGTTTTTT. It is translated as CASSLIFGTGELFF.

The V gene is TRBV7-9, the J gene TRBJ2-3; the match to TRBD1 covers 8 bases. Germline V lookup: CDR1 SEHNR, CDR2 FQNEAQ (reference sequence). Trimming took 2 bases from V and 5 from J; bases not matched to a gene: 6. The CDR3 consists of 15 residues. CDR3 DNA: TGTGCCAGCAGCTTAATTGGGACAGGAGGAGATACGCAGTATTTT. Translation: CASSLIGTGGDTQYF.

The chain joins TRBV10-2 to TRBJ2-7; no definite D call. This CDR3 has 14 amino acids. Germline V gives CDR1 WSHSY, CDR2 SAAADI. Trimming stripped 7 bases from V and 0 bases from J, with 13 bases between. CDR3 coding DNA: TGCGCCAGCAAGCCGTCGAGGAGCTCCTACGAGCAGTACTTC. The encoded protein is CASKPSRSSYEQYF.

The chain carries TRBV4-2 and TRBJ2-3, with 10 bases aligning to TRBD2. This CDR3 has 16 amino acids. Per the germline V gene, CDR1 is LGHNA and CDR2 is YNFKEQ. Trimming cost V 3 bases and J 2 bases; bases outside gene matches: 5. CDR3 protein: CASSQGLAHYTDTQYF. The CDR3 DNA is TGTGCCAGCAGCCAGGGACTAGCGCACTACACAGATACGCAGTATTTT.

This clonotype was seen a handful of times. The chain uses TRBV6-5 and TRBJ2-5, with 8 bases matching TRBD2. Per germline, CDR1 MNHEY and CDR2 SVGAGI. V lost 3 bases and J lost 6; bases outside the gene matches: 9. This CDR3 region has 15 residues. CDR3 nucleotides: TGTGCCAGCAGTTATTCACCGGGACTAGGGCAGACCCAGTACTTC. Its translation: CASSYSPGLGQTQYF.

A few counts support this clonotype. V gene TRBV12-3 or TRBV12-4 combines with J gene TRBJ2-5; 10 positions agree with TRBD2. This CDR3 is 14 amino acids long. The V and J ends lost 7 bases and 6 bases, in that order; junction bases with no gene match: 8. CDR3 protein: CASTQRGGVKTQYF. The CDR3 DNA reads as TGTGCCAGCACACAGCGGGGGGGCGTAAAGACCCAGTACTTC.

The rearrangement links TRBV11-3 to TRBJ2-2, with D possibly being TRBD2 (6 bases). The CDR3 is 14 residues long. V was shortened by 2 bases and J by 6 bases, with 10 bases between the two germline ends. Germline V gives CDR1 SGHNT, CDR2 YENEEA. The CDR3 sequence is CASSLNGGAGELFF. CDR3 coding DNA: TGTGCCAGCAGCTTAAACGGGGGAGCCGGGGAGCTGTTTTTT.

This clonotype appeared many times. The chain employs TRBV20-1 and TRBJ2-7; perhaps TRBD2 as D (5 bases). V lost 7 bases and J lost 5, with 9 bases in between. This CDR3 is 10 amino acids long. Germline V gene sequence: CDR1 DFQATT, CDR2 SNEGSKA (reference sequence). The CDR3 loop reads CSVIGNEQYV. CDR3 DNA: TGCAGTGTGATCGGGAACGAGCAGTACGTC.

This clonotype was seen only a few times. This sequence joins TRBV7-6 and TRBJ2-5, with D hard to call. Trimming pared 2 bases from V and 0 bases from J, leaving 13 bases between. CDR1 is SGHVS and CDR2 is FNYEAQ in the germline V gene. This CDR3 has 16 residues. CDR3 sequence (DNA): TGTGCCAGCAGCTTAACCAGTACCGCGTACCAAGAGACCCAGTACTTC. Protein sequence: CASSLTSTAYQETQYF.

This clonotype was counted a few times. The V gene is TRBV19, the J gene TRBJ2-7; possibly TRBD1 for D (6 bases). The CDR3 has 14 residues. The V gene lost 7 bases and the J gene lost 2 bases, with 15 bases spanning the gap. Germline V gene data show CDR1 as LNHDA and CDR2 as SQIVND (reference sequence). CDR3 bases: TGTGCCAGTATTCAAACAGGGTTTCCCTACGAGCAGTACTTC. Its protein is CASIQTGFPYEQYF.

This clonotype was seen many times. The chain recombines TRBV2 with TRBJ2-7; D is possibly TRBD1 (6 bases). The CDR3 runs to 15 residues. V shed 7 bases and J shed 2 bases, with 18 bases lying between them. CDR1 is SNHLY and CDR2 is FYNNEI in the germline V gene. This chain's CDR3 is CASTSLDSLPYEQYF. The CDR3, as DNA: TGTGCCAGCACCTCATTGGACAGTCTCCCCTACGAGCAGTACTTC.